One and the same sample provided the 2 T cell receptor beta chains below, sequenced in a study of CD8 T cells in ankylosing spondylitis. Study-level points and caveats: It appeared that ankylosing spondylitis blood was characterized by a TCR beta motif of fewer than 10 highly homologous variants.

The antigens of these receptors remain unknown. Using its own MiXCR run on the 5' RACE reads, TCRdb lists one record per CDR3 protein. The data contain 700,000 or so distinct CDR3 sequences, over 15% of them seen just once; the ten biggest clones take up roughly a fifth. Sequencing used blood, either unsorted or a sorted T cell fraction (not recorded which). These receptors all come from a male donor with ankylosing spondylitis.

This clonotype was observed a few times. The chain joins TRBV12-3 or TRBV12-4 to TRBJ2-1, with 11 bases fitting TRBD2. The CDR3 covers 15 residues. V lost 6 bases to trimming and J lost 8 bases; unmatched junction nucleotides: 9. CDR3 sequence reads: CASSTVAGGRDEQFF. CDR3 in DNA: TGTGCCAGCAGCACCGTAGCGGGGGGGCGAGATGAGCAGTTCTTC.

The chain carries TRBV12-3 or TRBV12-4 and TRBJ2-7; tentative D call: TRBD2 (5 bases). The CDR3 sequence is 15 residues long. The V end lost 1 base, the J end lost 4 bases, and 14 bases lay between the germline ends. The CDR3 loop is CASSLGTPGWYEQYF. The CDR3 region has the DNA TGTGCCAGCAGTTTAGGGACTCCCGGGTGGTACGAGCAGTACTTC.